This TCR beta chain comes out of a study of spatial heterogeneity in lung cancer. Study as a whole: A unique TCR and UMI combination showed up more than ten times in raw reads, on average.

Individually, TCR cDNA molecules were each labelled with a unique molecular identifier. TCRdb independently ran MiXCR on the 5' RACE reads; one entry per CDR3 protein. Of about 20,000 distinct CDR3 sequences listed, about 6.5% are singletons. This clonotype appeared a few times. Its antigen remains unidentified. Study observations and caveats: Expanded alpha and beta TCR counts within tumors tracked tumor mutation counts.

Trimming took off 5 bases at V and 5 bases at J, with 15 bases between the two ends. The CDR3 extends over 14 amino acids. Germline V lookup: CDR1 MNHEY, CDR2 SVGAGI. The time point here: sample taken at primary tumor resection. Unsorted samples of tumor, nontumor lung or frozen PBMC had their whole RNA sequenced. The chain joins TRBV6-5 to TRBJ2-5; D call uncertain. The clonotype comes from a female donor with early-stage non-small cell lung cancer. Material: lung tumor tissue, obtained at surgery. The CDR3 loop reads CASSPQLVGETQYF. The DNA for the CDR3 is TGTGCCAGCAGTCCACAACTCGTCGGGGAGACCCAGTACTTC.